The text below deals with one T cell receptor (beta chain). As yet, its antigen is unknown. The data stem from a study of pediatric ulcerative colitis. The CDR3 sequence is 13 residues long. The germline V gene has CDR1 MDHEN and CDR2 SYDVKM. With 4 bases removed from V and 13 bases from J, the gap between germline ends came to 20 bases. Assay: immunoSEQ multiplex PCR; the TCRdb copy retains only in-frame clones and omits some. Of more than 35,000 clones listed, 73% are singletons. Study findings and constraints: Ulcerative colitis patients shared more blood-rectal clones than controls. Acute severe colitis showed lower rectal diversity from clonal expansions.

Rectal tissue came from one to two pinch biopsies taken at colonoscopy. The sequenced material came from gut tissue. The rearrangement uses TRBV28 and TRBJ2-7, with D possibly being TRBD2 (6 bases). This TCR was sampled from a boy aged 10-17 years with moderate ulcerative colitis. CDR3 bases: TGTGCCAGCAGTTCAGGGTGGTACGGGGGTCGCTACTTC. Residues: CASSSGWYGGRYF.